These T cell receptor beta chains were read from a single sample in a study of graft-versus-host responses after intestinal transplantation. This table comes from immunoSEQ multiplex PCR, and its TCRdb copy is limited to in-frame clones, with some not included. Among around 35,000 clones listed, approximately 86% were seen once. The sequencing used ileum tissue, collected approximately 210 days after intestinal transplant. Every receptor here comes from a human patient who received an intestinal transplant, so some T cells may come from the graft donor. Each CDR3 is given with its conserved first and last residue. Fields, in order: J gene, clone size, V gene, D gene, CDR3 DNA, CDR3 protein. A D gene is named only where the DNA matches it firmly. The listing skips clone size in some rows; elsewhere it reads once, few, many or a size class.

TRBJ2-1 - TRBV15 TRBD2 TGTGCCACCAGCAGAGATAAACTAGCGGGGGCTGAGCAGTTCTTC CATSRDKLAGAEQFF
TRBJ2-7 once TRBV13 - TGTGCCAGCAGCTCCCAGGGGTTCTCCTACGAGCAGTACTTC CASSSQGFSYEQYF
TRBJ2-7 - TRBV29-1 TRBD2 TGCAGCGTTTCCCCCCCAGCGGGAGGCTCCTACGAGCAGTACTTC CSVSPPAGGSYEQYF
TRBJ1-1 few TRBV5-1 TRBD1 TGCGCCAGCAGCCGGACAGGGGTTCAGAACACTGAAGCTTTCTTT CASSRTGVQNTEAFF
TRBJ1-1 medium-sized TRBV6-6 - TGTGCCAGCAGTTCCCTTTGGTTAGAAGCTTTCTTT CASSSLWLEAFF
TRBJ2-7 few TRBV2 - TGTGCCAGCAGTGAAGGGGCGAAGACCTACGAGCAGTACTTC CASSEGAKTYEQYF
TRBJ2-1 once TRBV4-1 - TGCACCAGCAGCGGCGCAGGTTTGGGCAATGAGCAGTTCTTC CTSSGAGLGNEQFF
TRBJ1-4 - TRBV9 - TGTGCCAGCAGCGTAGTTTTAGGTGGAAAACTGTTTTTT CASSVVLGGKLFF
TRBJ2-7 - TRBV27 - TGTGCCAGCAGTTTAGGACAGTCCTACGAGCAGTACTTC CASSLGQSYEQYF
TRBJ1-3 - TRBV30 - TGTGCCTGGAACAGGGCCTCTGGAAACACCATATATTTT CAWNRASGNTIYF
TRBJ2-2 - TRBV2 TRBD1 TGTGCCAGCAACGGACAGGCATTACTACCGAACACCGGGGAGCTGTTTTTT CASNGQALLPNTGELFF
TRBJ2-4 - TRBV5-4 - TGTGCCAGCAGCGACAGAAACATTCAGTACTTC CASSDRNIQYF
TRBJ2-1 - TRBV19 - TGTGCCAGTAGTATGTGGGGAGACAATGAGCAGTTCTTC CASSMWGDNEQFF
TRBJ2-1 - TRBV5-1 TRBD2 TGCGCCAGCAGCTTGAGAGGTAGCGGGGGGATTATGAATGAGCAGTTCTTC CASSLRGSGGIMNEQFF
TRBJ2-4 - TRBV2 TRBD2 TGTGCCAGCAGGAATCCGGGACTAGCGGCAGCGGTGGCCAAAAACATTCAGTACTTC CASRNPGLAAAVAKNIQYF
TRBJ2-1 - TRBV9 TRBD2 TGTGCCAGCACCCCAAATCCTGCGGGAGATGAGCAGTTCTTC CASTPNPAGDEQFF
TRBJ2-1 - TRBV15 - TGTGCCACCAGCAGAGATCAGGCGGCAGATGAGCAGTTCTTC CATSRDQAADEQFF
TRBJ1-3 - TRBV9 - TGTGCCAGCAGCGTCTGGACAGATGGAAACACCATATATTTT CASSVWTDGNTIYF
TRBJ1-1 - TRBV21-1 - TGTGCCAGCAGCAAAAGTGGGGACAGGGTTTTGAACACTGAAGCTTTCTTT CASSKSGDRVLNTEAFF
TRBJ2-7 - TRBV28 - TGTGCCAGCAGCCGGAGAGCATACGAGCAGTACTTC CASSRRAYEQYF
TRBJ2-3 - TRBV11-3 - TGTGCCAGCAGCGTCAGAGGGGAAGATACGCAGTATTTT CASSVRGEDTQYF
TRBJ1-1 few TRBV19 - TGTGCCAGTAGTATGGAACAGAACACTGAAGCTTTCTTT CASSMEQNTEAFF
TRBJ2-7 once TRBV28 - TGTGCCAGCAGTTCTCCAGGGATCCCTTACGAGCAGTACTTC CASSSPGIPYEQYF
TRBJ1-4 - TRBV13 - TGTGCCAGCAGCCGGGGACTGGATGAAAAACTGTTTTTT CASSRGLDEKLFF
TRBJ1-2 once TRBV28 - TGTGCCAGCAGTTTTAGAGGAAACTATGGCTACACCTTC CASSFRGNYGYTF
TRBJ2-3 - TRBV5-1 - TGCGCCAGCAGCTTGGGGACTCTTGTAGATACGCAGTATTTT CASSLGTLVDTQYF
TRBJ2-5 - TRBV6-1 TRBD2 TGTGCCAGCAGTGGTCTACGGGGGGGGGCCGCCCCAGGACGAGAGACCCAGTACTTC CASSGLRGGAAPGRETQYF
TRBJ1-5 - TRBV25-1 - TGTGCCAGCAGTGAACAGGGTATTCAGCCCCAGCATTTT CASSEQGIQPQHF
TRBJ2-3 - TRBV28 TRBD2 TGTGCCAGCAGTTCCCCGACGACGCCCAGGACTAGCGGGAAACGCGTCGGCACAGATACGCAGTATTTT CASSSPTTPRTSGKRVGTDTQYF
TRBJ2-1 - TRBV2 TRBD2 TGTGCCAGCACTAATGATGGGAGGGAAAACAATGAGCAGTTCTTC CASTNDGRENNEQFF
TRBJ2-5 - TRBV7-8 TRBD2 TGTGCCAGCAGCTTAGCTCAGCGGGGGGTTGAGACCCAGTACTTC CASSLAQRGVETQYF
TRBJ1-1 - TRBV4-2 - TGTGCCAGCAGCCCCCAAAGCGGGACTGAAGCTTTCTTT CASSPQSGTEAFF
TRBJ2-7 - TRBV28 TRBD1 TGTGCCAGCAGCGCCCCGGGACAGGGGGCTCCCTACGGGCAGTACTTC CASSAPGQGAPYGQYF
TRBJ1-4 - TRBV5-6 TRBD1 TGTGCCAGCAGGAAAACAGGGGCGAGGGAAAAACTGTTTTTT CASRKTGAREKLFF
TRBJ2-1 - TRBV7-2 TRBD2 TGTGCCAGCAGCCTCCTAGCGGGAGCCCCCATCTTC CASSLLAGAPIF
TRBJ2-7 few TRBV5-4 TRBD1 TGTGCCAGCGCCGGGACAGAGGACGAGCAGTACTTC CASAGTEDEQYF
TRBJ2-1 once TRBV2 TRBD2 TGTGCCAGCAGTGGCGGGAGCGGAGCCTACAATGAGCAGTTCTTC CASSGGSGAYNEQFF
TRBJ1-5 once TRBV19 - TGTGCCAGTAGTCCTCGTAATCAGCCCCAGCATTTT CASSPRNQPQHF
TRBJ2-2 - TRBV5-4 TRBD2 TGTGCCAGCAGCTTTGGGGGGGGGAACACCGGGGAGCTGTTTTTT CASSFGGGNTGELFF
TRBJ2-1 - TRBV5-1 TRBD2 TGCGCCAGCAGGGCCACTAGCGGGGGGGCTGGTGAGCAGTTCTTC CASRATSGGAGEQFF
TRBJ2-7 - TRBV7-9 TRBD2 TGTGCCAGCAGCTTAGGGCTAGCGGGAGTGTACGAGCAGTACTTC CASSLGLAGVYEQYF
TRBJ2-7 - TRBV29-1 - TGCAGCGCCCTTAGGACAGATACCTACGAGCAGTACTTC CSALRTDTYEQYF
TRBJ2-7 - TRBV27 - TGTGCCATCCAACCTGGGACGCAAGGGCAGTACTTC CAIQPGTQGQYF
TRBJ1-2 - TRBV7-9 TRBD1 TGTGCCAGCACCCCCAGGGGGTTTGCCTATGGCTACACCTTC CASTPRGFAYGYTF
TRBJ1-4 - TRBV28 - TGTGCCAGCAGGACTAATGAAAAACTGTTTTTT CASRTNEKLFF
TRBJ2-7 - TRBV28 TRBD2 TGTGCCAGCAGCGGAGTCGGGGGGACGGGATACTCCTACGAGCAGTACTTC CASSGVGGTGYSYEQYF
TRBJ2-2 - TRBV7-9 - TGTGCCAGAGATGGTCAGAAAACCGGGGAGCTGTTTTTT CARDGQKTGELFF
TRBJ2-7 - TRBV2 - TGTGCCAGCGGATGGTACAGCTCCTACGAGCAGTACTTC CASGWYSSYEQYF
TRBJ2-1 few TRBV6-1 TRBD2 TGTGCCAGCAACGACGGGGGGGCACTTCATGAGCAGTTCTTC CASNDGGALHEQFF
TRBJ1-6 - TRBV19 - TGTGCCAGTAGTTCTTGGACAGCCTATAATTCACCCCTCCACTTT CASSSWTAYNSPLHF